The sequence of this T cell receptor (beta chain) was determined in a study of breast tumors, draining lymph nodes, adjacent tissues. The study's findings and limits: Findings are consistent with lymph node origin and intratumoral expansion of most tumor T cells. Tumor repertoires ranked between lymph nodes and nontumor tissue in diversity, with V and J gene preferences. That most tumor T cells come from lymph nodes remained unproven.

The CDR3 is made up of 15 amino acids. CDR1 is DFQATT, CDR2 SNEGSKA, per germline (reference sequence). V was cut by 1 base and J by 0 bases, with 10 bases left in between. TCRdb reanalysed the multiplex PCR reads using MiXCR and keeps one entry per CDR3 protein. The table has over 200,000 distinct CDR3 sequences, approximately 30% seen once. Axillary draining lymph nodes of breast cancer patients supplied the node samples. This clonotype has ten or more counts. The antigen remains undetermined. The J gene is TRBJ1-5, the V gene TRBV20-1; D remains ambiguous. Sequenced: axillary lymph node tissue. This sequence was found in a female donor with breast cancer. Some clones in this sample may be carry-over from other donors' samples. CDR3 DNA sequence: TGCAGTGCTAGAGCCGCGGGTTATAGCAATCAGCCCCAGCATTTT. Translated, it gives CSARAAGYSNQPQHF.